The 20 T cell receptor beta chains listed next were all sequenced from one sample in a study of T-cell reconstitution after alpha-beta-depleted transplantation in children. The library targeted TCRbeta and was prepared with unique molecular identifiers. TCRdb re-analysed the PCR reads in MiXCR, keeping a single row per CDR3 protein. Of around 370,000 distinct CDR3 sequences in the sample, 15% to 20% were seen once. Source: PBMCs, mostly from graft donor cells, taken 360 days after TCRalphabeta/CD19-depleted stem cell transplant. Source of these receptors: a male patient aged 2 to 10 who had a stem cell transplant for acute lymphoblastic leukemia, so the T cells may come from the graft donor.

This clonotype was seen many times. The chain employs TRBV20-1 and TRBJ1-2; D uncertain. CDR3 length: 9 amino acids. Per the germline V gene, CDR1 is DFQATT and CDR2 is SNEGSKA (reference sequence). Trimming stripped 3 bases from V and 6 bases from J, with 2 bases between. CDR3 in amino acids: CSARDGYTF. In nucleotides, the CDR3 is TGCAGTGCTAGGGATGGCTACACCTTC.

J is TRBJ1-5 and V is TRBV6-2 or TRBV6-3; D gene unclear. V was shortened by 2 bases and J by 7 bases, with 9 bases between the two germline ends. The CDR3 spans 13 residues. In germline, CDR1 is MNHEY, CDR2 SVGEGT. The CDR3 protein is CASSYEQTQPQHF. The DNA of the CDR3 is TGTGCCAGCAGTTACGAACAGACCCAGCCCCAGCATTTT.

This chain uses TRBV6-5 with TRBJ2-7; a possible D gene is TRBD1 (5 bases). Germline V gene sequence: CDR1 MNHEY, CDR2 SVGAGI. V was shortened by 4 bases and J by 9 bases, with 10 bases between the two germline ends. The CDR3 runs to 11 residues. CDR3 in amino acids: CASSSGTGQYF. DNA for the CDR3: TGTGCCAGCAGTTCTGGTACAGGGCAGTACTTC.

This clonotype showed up many times. The chain links TRBV20-1 to TRBJ2-5; D gene uncertain. Between the trimmed V and J ends, which lost 1 base and 1 base, there was a span of 7 bases. This CDR3 comprises 13 residues. CDR1 is DFQATT, CDR2 SNEGSKA, per germline (reference sequence). This CDR3 is CSARVPGQETQYF. CDR3 DNA sequence: TGCAGTGCTAGAGTCCCAGGCCAAGAGACCCAGTACTTC.

This clonotype was picked up many times. The chain links TRBV12-3 or TRBV12-4 to TRBJ2-1; 10 bases are shared with TRBD2. The CDR3 has 14 residues. With 4 bases clipped from V and 6 bases from J, the junction kept 3 bases outside the gene matches. The CDR3 is CASSSSGSGNEQFF. The DNA for the CDR3 is TGTGCCAGCAGTTCTAGCGGGAGTGGCAATGAGCAGTTCTTC.

This rearrangement joins TRBV7-9 to TRBJ2-7; D remains ambiguous. Trimming left V 3 bases short and J 5 bases short, with 14 bases between. This CDR3 comprises 14 residues. The germline V gene encodes CDR1 SEHNR and CDR2 FQNEAQ (reference sequence). This chain's CDR3 is CASSFPQILDEQYF. The DNA of the CDR3 is TGTGCCAGCAGCTTTCCCCAGATTCTCGACGAGCAGTACTTC.

The chain carries TRBV4-3 and TRBJ2-7; 12 bases map to TRBD2. The CDR3 totals 19 residues. The V gene's germline CDR1 is LGHNA and CDR2 YSLEER. After removal of 1 base from V and 4 bases from J, the junction contained 14 bases not matched to a gene. CDR3 DNA: TGCGCCAGCAGCCAAGGGCGGCTGGCTCTAGCGGGAGGGCCATACGAGCAGTACTTC. Translated: CASSQGRLALAGGPYEQYF.

This clonotype was observed a few times. This chain joins TRBV6-2 or TRBV6-3 and TRBJ2-4; 11 positions match TRBD2. Germline CDR1 is MNHEY and CDR2 is SVGEGT. The CDR3 is made up of 21 amino acids. The V segment lost 6 bases and the J segment 3 bases; nucleotides outside the gene matches: 22. CDR3 coding DNA: TGTGCCAGCAGCCCAAGGCCCGACACTAGCGGGAGTCTATTGGTCAAAAACATTCAGTACTTC. Protein: CASSPRPDTSGSLLVKNIQYF.

J is TRBJ2-7 and V is TRBV15; D is uncertain. Per the germline V gene, CDR1 is LNHNV and CDR2 is YYDKDF (reference sequence). The V gene lost 4 bases and the J gene lost 1 base, with 8 bases spanning the gap. The CDR3 is made up of 13 amino acids. CDR3 region: CATSMTLSYEQYF. For the CDR3, the DNA is TGTGCCACCAGCATGACACTTTCCTACGAGCAGTACTTC.

This clonotype was observed once. Germline and junction disagree at one end, which may indicate a read error. V and J are TRBV12-3 or TRBV12-4 and TRBJ2-7; D is perhaps TRBD1 or TRBD2 (5 bases each). The CDR3 spans 13 residues. The CDR3 region is CDSSVGTNYEQYF. The CDR3 DNA sequence: TGTGACAGCAGCGTCGGGACCAACTACGAGCAGTACTTC.

The genes are TRBV5-1 and TRBJ2-2; 10 bases fit TRBD2. Germline-derived CDR1 and CDR2 are SGHRS and YFSETQ. This CDR3 comprises 16 residues. V gave up 2 bases and J gave up 2 bases; unmatched junction bases: 3. The CDR3 nucleotides are TGCGCCAGCAGCTTAAGCGGGAGGGTTAACACCGGGGAGCTGTTTTTT. It yields the protein CASSLSGRVNTGELFF.

In this sample, this clonotype turned up a few times. This chain connects TRBV4-1 to TRBJ1-5; weak D call: TRBD1 (5 bases). Germline CDR1 MGHRA, CDR2 YSYEKL. V dropped 0 bases and J dropped 5 bases, with 11 bases sitting between them. CDR3 length: 15 residues. CDR3 sequence (DNA): TGCGCCAGCAGCCAAGATCCGGCGGGGGATCAGCCCCAGCATTTT. Encoded protein: CASSQDPAGDQPQHF.

This clonotype has a count of ten or more. V usage is TRBV4-1 and J usage is TRBJ2-1, with 11 bases identical to TRBD1. The V gene's germline CDR1 is MGHRA and CDR2 YSYEKL. V was clipped by 2 bases and J by 7 bases; unmatched bases: 7. The CDR3 sequence is 16 residues long. CDR3 sequence (DNA): TGCGCCAGCAGCCAACACGGACAGGGGGCGCGGAATGAGCAGTTCTTC. Translation: CASSQHGQGARNEQFF.

The chain links TRBV5-1 to TRBJ2-1; 11 bases map to TRBD2. J lost 4 bases, V lost 4 bases, and 19 bases had no gene match. This CDR3 has 20 residues. The germline CDR1 and CDR2 sequences are SGHRS and YFSETQ. The CDR3 DNA follows: TGCGCCAGCAGCCCAGACAACGTACTAGCGGGAGTGCCCCCATACAATGAGCAGTTCTTC. Amino acids: CASSPDNVLAGVPPYNEQFF.

This clonotype was found many times. This sequence joins TRBV7-9 and TRBJ1-5; D is unresolved. The CDR3 loop spans 15 amino acids. Trimming pared 6 bases from V and 4 bases from J, leaving 16 bases between. Germline assignment: CDR1 SEHNR and CDR2 FQNEAQ (reference sequence). CDR3 nucleotides: TGTGCCAGCAGTTCGGACGGGAGTTGGAATCAGCCCCAGCATTTT. It is translated as CASSSDGSWNQPQHF.

This clonotype was observed a few times. The V gene is TRBV12-3 or TRBV12-4, the J gene TRBJ2-7; 12 bases are a match to TRBD2. J lost 0 bases, V lost 6 bases, and 9 bases had no gene match. This CDR3 has 17 amino acids. For the CDR3, the DNA is TGTGCCAGCAGGCCCGGGACTAGCGGGTTGATCTCCTACGAGCAGTACTTC. Protein product: CASRPGTSGLISYEQYF.

The V and J genes are TRBV12-3 or TRBV12-4 and TRBJ1-5; D perhaps matches TRBD1 (5 bases). The CDR3 is made up of 15 amino acids. V was trimmed by 1 base and J by 3 bases, leaving 10 bases between them. CDR3 in amino acids: CASSLGQSYNQPQHF. CDR3 sequence (DNA): TGTGCCAGCAGTTTAGGACAGAGTTACAATCAGCCCCAGCATTTT.

This clonotype came up many times. The chain links TRBV7-2 to TRBJ2-1, with D possibly being TRBD2 (5 bases). The CDR3 covers 13 residues. Germline values: CDR1 SGHTA, CDR2 FQGNSA. The V gene lost 5 bases and the J gene lost 7 bases, with 12 bases spanning the gap. The CDR3 spells CASSPGLKNEQFF. The DNA for the CDR3 is TGTGCCAGCAGCCCCGGACTCAAAAATGAGCAGTTCTTC.

This clonotype was counted between two and nine times. The chain employs TRBV4-3 and TRBJ1-6, with D hard to call. CDR3 size: 15 residues. V was clipped by 1 base and J by 6 bases, with 10 bases between them. Germline V lookup: CDR1 LGHNA, CDR2 YSLEER. The CDR3 loop reads CASSQGPLSNSPLHF. The CDR3 bases are TGCGCCAGCAGCCAAGGTCCTTTGTCTAATTCACCCCTCCACTTT.

This clonotype occurred a few times. The chain combines TRBV11-2 with TRBJ1-1, with D possibly matching TRBD1 (5 bases). V lost 1 base to trimming and J lost 1 base, with 19 bases between them. CDR3 length: 18 residues. Germline-derived CDR1 and CDR2 are SGHAT and FQNNGV. The chain's CDR3 is CASSLVGPRAVRNTEAFF. The CDR3 DNA is TGTGCCAGCAGCTTAGTAGGCCCCAGGGCAGTCCGGAACACTGAAGCTTTCTTT. The full variable domain, in which reference TRBV11-2 and TRBJ1-1 provide the parts outside the CDR3, is EAGVAQSPRYKIIEKRQSVAFWCNPISGHATLYWYQQILGQGPKLLIQFQNNGVVDDSQLPKDRFSAERLKGVDSTLKIQPAKLEDSAVYLCASSLVGPRAVRNTEAFFGQGTRLTVV.